This record covers a single T cell receptor (beta chain). Its antigen is unidentified. Only in-frame clones appear in the TCRdb table, and some are missing; sequencing was by immunoSEQ multiplex PCR. Among 160,000 or so clones, about four fifths were seen once, and the ten largest hold over 4.5%. Between the trimmed V and J ends, which lost 6 bases and 0 bases, there was a span of 9 bases. Germline V CDR1 and CDR2: MNHEY, SVGAGI. CDR3 length: 15 amino acids. The sample comes from a study of cytotoxic CD8 clonotypes in ibrutinib-treated CLL. Whole-study context: The patient breakdown showed 10 to 12 relapsed/refractory and some 16 treatment-naive cases, with under 18 IGHV unmutated. Mean yields were 255,043 productive templates and about 94,000 productive rearrangements per sample.

Study-wide results and caveats: The clonality went up when patients responded to ibrutinib and dropped back toward baseline at progression.

This receptor was taken from a human donor with chronic lymphocytic leukemia. V and J are TRBV6-5 and TRBJ2-6; D call uncertain. The sequenced sample was PBMCs, obtained after 24 months of ibrutinib treatment. CDR3 DNA sequence: TGTGCCAGCAGCGCACAGCTCTCTGGGGCCAACGTCCTGACTTTC. Its protein product is CASSAQLSGANVLTF.